This TCR beta chain was retrieved from a study of CD8+CD57+ T cells in acquired aplastic anemia. Across the whole study: Isolated CD4+ and CD8+ cells, once sorted, yielded DNA averaging about 3.1 ug.

Study-wide results and caveats: Found in both controls and patients were approximately 30 CD8+ CDR3 sequences. Patients and healthy controls showed no significant CD8+ Simpson's diversity difference.

For CDR3 and TCR beta VDJ profiling, genomic DNA was the template used. TCRdb analysed the reads with MiXCR anew, one entry per CDR3 protein. The table shows 250,000 to 350,000 distinct CDR3 sequences, with 56% occurring only once. This clonotype was recorded a few times. The target antigen is unknown. The CDR3 totals 15 residues. V lost 2 bases to trimming and J lost 1 base, with 8 bases between them. Per the germline V gene, CDR1 is KGHSH and CDR2 is LQKENI. The V gene is TRBV18, the J gene TRBJ2-2, with a tentative D call TRBD2 (5 bases). The sample taken for sequencing was sorted CD4+, CD8+, or CD8+CD57+ T cells (not recorded which) from PBMCs. The receptor was derived from a human donor with severe aplastic anemia or a healthy control (not recorded which). The CDR3 nucleotides read TGTGCCAGCTCACCAACCGGGATGAACACCGGGGAGCTGTTTTTT. Protein: CASSPTGMNTGELFF.